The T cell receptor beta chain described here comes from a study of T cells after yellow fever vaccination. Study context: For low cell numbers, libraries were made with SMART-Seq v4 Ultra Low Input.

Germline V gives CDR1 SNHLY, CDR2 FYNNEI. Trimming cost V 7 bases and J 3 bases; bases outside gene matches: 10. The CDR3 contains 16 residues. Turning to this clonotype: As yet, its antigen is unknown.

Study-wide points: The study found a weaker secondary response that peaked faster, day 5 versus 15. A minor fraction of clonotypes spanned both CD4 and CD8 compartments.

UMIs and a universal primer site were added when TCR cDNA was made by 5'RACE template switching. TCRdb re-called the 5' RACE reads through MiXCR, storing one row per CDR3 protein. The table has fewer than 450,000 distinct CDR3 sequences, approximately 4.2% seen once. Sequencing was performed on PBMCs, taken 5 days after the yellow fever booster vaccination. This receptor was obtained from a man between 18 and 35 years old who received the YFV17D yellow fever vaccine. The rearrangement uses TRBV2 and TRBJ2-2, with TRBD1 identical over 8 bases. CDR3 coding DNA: TGTGCCAGCACGGGTACAGGGGGAGGAGACACCGGGGAGCTGTTTTTT. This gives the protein CASTGTGGGDTGELFF. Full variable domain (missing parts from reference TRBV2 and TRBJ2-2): EPEVTQTPSHQVTQMGQEVILRCVPISNHLYFYWYRQILGQKVEFLVSFYNNEISEKSEIFDDQFSVERPDGSNFTLKIRSTKLEDSAMYFCASTGTGGGDTGELFFGEGSRLTVL.